A single sample is the source of the 27 T cell receptor beta chains below, sequenced in a study of regulatory T cells in long-lasting Graves disease. Noted time point: newly diagnosed GD, antithyroid drugs for less than 3 months. PBMCs were the source of the RNA used for TCR sequencing. With iRepertoire HTBI primers and Arm-PCR of CDR3 regions, TCR beta libraries were built. TCRdb ran MiXCR on the multiplex PCR reads and lists one entry per CDR3 protein. The sample has some 240,000 distinct CDR3 sequences, around 19% seen once. The same sample was also studied in work on T cells in Graves' hyperthyroidism and ophthalmopathy.

Material: peripheral blood mononuclear cells (PBMCs), obtained at new diagnosis, from a patient treated with antithyroid drugs. The receptor source for this set is a woman in her 30s with Graves disease.

A word on this clonotype: This could be a read error, since a much larger clone is one nucleotide away. The chain has TRBV9 and TRBJ2-1; TRBD2 agrees at 13 bases. J was trimmed by 10 bases and V by 0 bases; bases with no gene match: 16. The germline V gene encodes CDR1 SGDLS and CDR2 YYNGEE. This CDR3 spans 19 amino acids. The CDR3 reads CASSVAPGLAGAPPYEQFF. The CDR3 DNA reads TGTGCCAGCAGCGTAGCTCCCGGACTAGCGGGAGCGCCGCCCTACGAGCAGTTCTTC.

The chain uses TRBV2 and TRBJ2-5; TRBD1 aligns across 8 bases. The J segment lost 4 bases and the V segment lost 7 bases, leaving 11 bases of the junction unmatched. This CDR3 is 15 amino acids long. Germline CDR1 reads SNHLY; CDR2 reads FYNNEI. CDR3 DNA sequence: TGTGCCAGCAAACGACAGGGGTTAGATGGAGAGACCCAGTACTTC. It yields the protein CASKRQGLDGETQYF. Full variable domain (missing parts from reference TRBV2 and TRBJ2-5): EPEVTQTPSHQVTQMGQEVILRCVPISNHLYFYWYRQILGQKVEFLVSFYNNEISEKSEIFDDQFSVERPDGSNFTLKIRSTKLEDSAMYFCASKRQGLDGETQYFGPGTRLLVL.

This clonotype was seen repeatedly, ten times or more. The rearrangement joins TRBV15 to TRBJ2-6; D possibly corresponds to TRBD2 (6 bases). This CDR3 has 16 residues. Per germline, CDR1 LNHNV and CDR2 YYDKDF (reference sequence). V lost 0 bases to trimming and J lost 2 bases, with 8 bases between them. CDR3 sequence reads: CATSRDGGAGANVLTF. CDR3 nucleotide sequence: TGTGCCACCAGCAGAGATGGCGGGGCTGGGGCCAACGTCCTGACTTTC.

This clonotype was observed many times. The V call is TRBV30, the J call TRBJ1-1; tentative D call: TRBD1 (5 bases). Trimming took 3 bases from V and 10 from J, leaving 15 bases between them. The V gene's germline CDR1 is GTSNPN and CDR2 SVGIG (reference sequence). The length of the CDR3 is 12 residues. The CDR3 loop is CAWRGLPGGAFF. CDR3 nucleotides: TGTGCCTGGAGGGGCCTTCCGGGGGGAGCTTTCTTT.

This clonotype was counted many times. V usage is TRBV6-2 or TRBV6-3 and J usage is TRBJ2-7; 9 bases match TRBD1. The J segment lost 6 bases and the V segment lost 2 bases, leaving 17 bases of the junction unmatched. Germline values: CDR1 MNHEY, CDR2 SVGEGT. This CDR3 contains 18 residues. The CDR3 DNA sequence: TGTGCCAGCAGTTACCTTTCACTGACACAGGGGGCGAGGGGCGAGCAGTACTTC. It codes for CASSYLSLTQGARGEQYF.

Remarks on this clonotype: This is likely an artifact of a read error, given a far larger clone one base away. The rearrangement joins TRBV7-9 to TRBJ1-4; tentatively, D is TRBD1 (5 bases). CDR1 is SEHNR and CDR2 is FQNEAQ in the germline V gene (reference sequence). The CDR3 length is 14 residues. Here the CDR3 DNA reads TGCGCCAGCAACGAACAGGTCTCGAAGGAAAAACTGTTTTTT. The encoded protein is CASNEQVSKEKLFF. The whole variable domain, filled in from reference TRBV7-9 and TRBJ1-4, reads DTGVSQNPRHKITKRGQNVTFRCDPISEHNRLYWYRQTLGQGPEFLTYFQNEAQLEKSRLLSDRFSAERPKGSFSTLEIQRTEQGDSAMYLCASNEQVSKEKLFFGSGTQLSVL.

The sample holds many counts of this clonotype. This chain links TRBV20-1 with TRBJ2-1, with 10 bases aligning to TRBD2. In germline, CDR1 is DFQATT, CDR2 SNEGSKA (reference sequence). This CDR3 region has 16 residues. Trimming cost V 1 base and J 6 bases; bases outside gene matches: 9. The CDR3 spells CSARAKLAGSINEQFF. In DNA form, the CDR3 reads TGCAGTGCTAGAGCGAAACTAGCGGGATCAATCAATGAGCAGTTCTTC.

CDR3 bases: TGTGCCAGCACCTATGACAGGGGGTCGTCCTACGAGCAGTACTTC. This sequence encodes CASTYDRGSSYEQYF. The J gene is TRBJ2-7, the V gene TRBV28, with TRBD1 matching over 9 bases. V shed 7 bases and J 1 base; nucleotides not matched to a gene: 8. CDR3 length: 15 residues. Germline V lookup: CDR1 MDHEN, CDR2 SYDVKM.

With regard to this clonotype: A read error likely explains this, since a far larger clone differs by one base. This chain joins TRBV7-8 and TRBJ2-3; D possibly corresponds to TRBD1 (5 bases). Germline CDR1 and CDR2: SGHVS and FQNEAQ. This CDR3 has 15 residues. V was shortened by 3 bases and J by 4 bases, with 14 bases between the two germline ends. The CDR3, as DNA: TGTGCCAGCAGCTTTTCGAGACAGAGGTCAGATACGCAGTATTTT. Its translation is CASSFSRQRSDTQYF.

The chain joins TRBV7-9 to TRBJ1-5, with D unresolved. Germline CDR1 is SEHNR and CDR2 is FQNEAQ (reference sequence). The length of the CDR3 is 16 residues. Trimming pared 1 base from V and 2 bases from J, leaving 12 bases between. The CDR3 here is CASSLVSEAGNQPQHF. Here the CDR3 DNA reads TGTGCCAGCAGCTTAGTATCAGAGGCGGGCAATCAGCCCCAGCATTTT.

This clonotype was seen repeatedly, ten times or more. The rearrangement uses TRBV20-1 and TRBJ1-1; D is uncertain. The V and J ends lost 5 bases and 4 bases respectively, with 20 bases between them. This CDR3 comprises 15 residues. CDR1 and CDR2 (germline): DFQATT, SNEGSKA (reference sequence). The CDR3 bases are TGCAGTGCTGAACGCTCGGGCCAAGGGCGCACTGAAGCTTTCTTT. It yields the protein CSAERSGQGRTEAFF.

This clonotype was detected many times. The J gene is TRBJ2-7, the V gene TRBV19; D perhaps matches TRBD2 (6 bases). The germline V gene encodes CDR1 LNHDA and CDR2 SQIVND (reference sequence). V was cut by 3 bases and J by 3 bases, with 12 bases left in between. The CDR3 has 14 amino acids. The CDR3 reads CASSMQRGFYEQYF. CDR3 DNA: TGTGCCAGTAGTATGCAACGGGGGTTCTACGAGCAGTACTTC.

The chain carries TRBV12-3 or TRBV12-4 and TRBJ2-1; D uncertain. The CDR3 spans 14 residues. V was trimmed by 6 bases and J by 1 base, leaving 10 bases between them. This chain's CDR3 is CASRRSPSYNEQFF. Written as DNA, the CDR3 is TGTGCCAGCAGAAGGAGTCCTTCCTACAATGAGCAGTTCTTC.

Many counts were recorded for this clonotype. The chain combines TRBV9 with TRBJ1-1; D ambiguous. This CDR3 is built from 13 residues. Germline CDR1 SGDLS, CDR2 YYNGEE. V lost 0 bases, J lost 5 bases, and 8 bases lay in between. The CDR3 loop reads CASSVAVGTEAFF. CDR3 DNA sequence: TGTGCCAGCAGCGTAGCTGTAGGGACTGAAGCTTTCTTT. The complete variable domain, with remaining parts taken from reference TRBV9 and TRBJ1-1, reads DSGVTQTPKHLITATGQRVTLRCSPRSGDLSVYWYQQSLDQGLQFLIQYYNGEERAKGNILERFSAQQFPDLHSELNLSSLELGDSALYFCASSVAVGTEAFFGQGTRLTVV.

A remark on this clonotype: A read error may explain this, as a much larger clone is one base away. The V gene is TRBV7-2, the J gene TRBJ2-7; 8 bases line up with TRBD1. The CDR3 loop spans 15 amino acids. Germline V gene lookup returns CDR1 SGHTA and CDR2 FQGNSA. V lost 0 bases to trimming and J lost 2 bases; unmatched junction nucleotides: 3. The CDR3 is CASSLAMTGAYEQYF. The DNA of the CDR3 is TGTGCCAGCAGCTTAGCGATGACAGGGGCCTACGAGCAGTACTTC.

Ten or more counts support this clonotype. This chain uses TRBV7-8 with TRBJ1-1; unclear D gene. CDR1 is SGHVS and CDR2 is FQNEAQ in the germline V gene. This CDR3 is 14 amino acids long. Trimming removed 4 bases from V and 3 bases from J, with 12 bases in between. This CDR3 reads CASSWRWTDTEAFF. CDR3 bases: TGTGCCAGCAGCTGGCGTTGGACGGACACTGAAGCTTTCTTT.

The chain combines TRBV18 with TRBJ1-2; D is unresolved. Germline lookup yields CDR1 KGHSH and CDR2 LQKENI. The CDR3 has 15 residues. V lost 2 bases and J lost 4, with 14 bases in between. The CDR3 spells CASSPEAVQVYGYTF. CDR3 DNA sequence: TGTGCCAGCTCACCAGAGGCCGTCCAGGTCTATGGCTACACCTTC.

A few counts support this clonotype. The V gene is TRBV30, the J gene TRBJ2-5; 10 bases map to TRBD2. This CDR3 has 14 amino acids. Trimming cost V 0 bases and J 5 bases; bases outside gene matches: 3. Germline V CDR1 and CDR2: GTSNPN, SVGIG (reference sequence). In DNA, the CDR3 is TGTGCCTGGAGTGTAGCGGGGGGGCTCGAGACCCAGTACTTC. The encoded protein is CAWSVAGGLETQYF. Using reference TRBV30 and TRBJ2-5 for the parts outside the CDR3, the full variable domain is SQTIHQWPATLVQPVGSPLSLECTVEGTSNPNLYWYRQAAGRGLQLLFYSVGIGQISSEVPQNLSASRPQDRQFILSSKKLLLSDSGFYLCAWSVAGGLETQYFGPGTRLLVL.

This chain connects TRBV3-1 to TRBJ2-1; the match to TRBD2 covers 7 bases. Germline V CDR1 and CDR2: LGHDT, YNNKEL (reference sequence). CDR3 length: 16 amino acids. J was trimmed by 3 bases and V by 4 bases; bases with no gene match: 9. In DNA form, the CDR3 reads TGTGCCAGCAGCCTAAGGAGCGGGATTAGCTACAATGAGCAGTTCTTC. This sequence encodes CASSLRSGISYNEQFF.

In this sample, this clonotype turned up many times. CDR3 sequence: CAFTGGPGNTIYF. The CDR3 DNA sequence: TGTGCCTTTACAGGGGGCCCTGGAAACACCATATATTTT. This chain links TRBV6-1 with TRBJ1-3, with 9 nucleotides matching TRBD1. Germline assignment: CDR1 MNHNS and CDR2 SASEGT. The CDR3 has 13 amino acids. V was pared by 11 bases and J by 2 bases, with 4 bases of the junction left unmatched.

At least ten counts were recorded for this clonotype. CDR3 nucleotides: TGTGCCAGCACCTCCGGGACAGGGGCCAATCAGCCCCAGCATTTT. Translated: CASTSGTGANQPQHF. V is TRBV28 and J is TRBJ1-5, with 10 bases identical to TRBD1. J lost 3 bases, V lost 7 bases, and 6 bases had no gene match. Germline CDR1 is MDHEN and CDR2 is SYDVKM. The CDR3 is made up of 15 amino acids.

This clonotype came up once. This chain joins TRBV6-8 and TRBJ2-7; D is perhaps TRBD1 (6 bases). The germline gives CDR1 MNHGY, CDR2 SAAAGT. The CDR3 spans 15 residues. Deletions cut 5 bases from V and 2 bases from J, with 16 bases between. This chain's CDR3 is CASSDEPGQTYEQYF. The CDR3 bases are TGTGCCAGCAGTGATGAACCGGGACAAACCTACGAGCAGTACTTC.

The sample holds a few counts of this clonotype. The chain has TRBV20-1 and TRBJ1-3, with D perhaps TRBD1 (5 bases). Germline lookup yields CDR1 DFQATT and CDR2 SNEGSKA (reference sequence). The ends were cut back, 6 bases at V and 6 bases at J, with 15 bases in the middle. The length of the CDR3 is 13 residues. CDR3 amino acids: CSARPGTENTIYF. The CDR3 coding sequence is TGCAGTGCCAGGCCCGGGACGGAAAACACCATATATTTT.

This clonotype was picked up many times. This chain uses TRBV9 with TRBJ2-3; 9 bases agree with TRBD1. With 4 bases clipped from V and 5 bases from J, the junction kept 8 bases outside the gene matches. This CDR3 is built from 15 residues. CDR1 and CDR2 from the germline V gene are SGDLS and YYNGEE. Here the CDR3 reads CASSLQGAEGDTQYF. As DNA, the CDR3 is TGTGCCAGCAGCCTACAGGGGGCTGAGGGAGATACGCAGTATTTT.

In this sample, this clonotype turned up once. The rearrangement links TRBV11-2 to TRBJ2-3; the D gene is possibly TRBD2 (7 bases). The CDR3 runs to 17 residues. Germline CDR1 SGHAT, CDR2 FQNNGV. V lost 4 bases and J 1 base, leaving 18 bases between the germline ends. The CDR3 reads CASSSVGGGARTDTQYF. The CDR3 DNA sequence: TGTGCCAGCAGCTCGGTCGGTGGGGGGGCCCGCACAGATACGCAGTATTTT.

This clonotype has a count of ten or more. CDR3 DNA sequence: TGTGCCAGCAGTACTTCTGTCTGGGATGGGGACAATGAGCAGTTCTTC. Its translation is CASSTSVWDGDNEQFF. The rearrangement uses TRBV2 and TRBJ2-1, with D unresolved. V lost 5 bases and J 5 bases, leaving 19 bases between the germline ends. The germline V gene has CDR1 SNHLY and CDR2 FYNNEI. The CDR3 consists of 16 residues.

There are many counts of this clonotype. The rearrangement uses TRBV20-1 and TRBJ2-3; D not certain. V lost 6 bases, J lost 2 bases, and 21 bases lay in between. This CDR3 contains 16 residues. Germline V gene lookup returns CDR1 DFQATT and CDR2 SNEGSKA (reference sequence). CDR3 nucleotides: TGCAGTGCGCCGGAAGCAGGCCGATCCCTCACAGATACGCAGTATTTT. It encodes CSAPEAGRSLTDTQYF.